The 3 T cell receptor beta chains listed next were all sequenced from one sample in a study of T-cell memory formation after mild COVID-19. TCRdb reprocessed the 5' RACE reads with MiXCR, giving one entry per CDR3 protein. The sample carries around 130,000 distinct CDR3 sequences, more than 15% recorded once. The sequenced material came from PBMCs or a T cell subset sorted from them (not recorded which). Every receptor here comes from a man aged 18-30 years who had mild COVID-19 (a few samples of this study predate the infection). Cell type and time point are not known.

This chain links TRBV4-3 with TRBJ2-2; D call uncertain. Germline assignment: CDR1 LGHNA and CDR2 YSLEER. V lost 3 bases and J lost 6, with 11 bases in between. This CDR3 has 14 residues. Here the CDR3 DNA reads TGCGCCAGCAGCCAGATCACCGGATCCGGGGAGCTGTTTTTT. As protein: CASSQITGSGELFF.

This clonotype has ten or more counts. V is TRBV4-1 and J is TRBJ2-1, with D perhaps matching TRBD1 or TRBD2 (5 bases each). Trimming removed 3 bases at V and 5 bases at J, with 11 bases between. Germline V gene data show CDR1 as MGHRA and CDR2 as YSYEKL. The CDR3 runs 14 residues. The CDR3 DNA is TGCGCCAGCAGCCACAGGGACGGGGACAATGAGCAGTTCTTC. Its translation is CASSHRDGDNEQFF.

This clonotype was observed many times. DNA of the CDR3: TGTGCCAGCAGCTCGATGGGGGGGGCGCGTCGGTCCTACAATGAGCAGTTCTTC. It encodes CASSSMGGARRSYNEQFF. This chain connects TRBV7-2 to TRBJ2-1, with D possibly TRBD2 on 7 matching bases. The germline CDR1 and CDR2 sequences are SGHTA and FQGNSA. The CDR3 runs 18 residues. V was cut by 4 bases and J by 1 base, with 20 bases left in between. Complete variable domain (other parts from reference TRBV7-2 and TRBJ2-1): GAGVSQSPSNKVTEKGKDVELRCDPISGHTALYWYRQSLGQGLEFLIYFQGNSAPDKSGLPSDRFSAERTGGSVSTLTIQRTQQEDSAVYLCASSSMGGARRSYNEQFFGPGTRLTVL.